This TCR beta chain was sequenced for a study of PD-1 blockade in classical Hodgkin lymphoma (dated by TCRdb to 2020 to 2021). The study in broad terms: The study used TCR beta sequencing and CyTOF to define a peripheral blood immune signature of response to PD-1 blockade in classical Hodgkin lymphoma. General findings and caveats noted by the study authors: Baseline TCR diversity was reported to be lower in newly diagnosed patients than in healthy donors, and even lower in relapsed/refractory patients. The study was limited to a single clinical trial cohort, and causes of repertoire differences, possibly disease activity or prior therapy, remained undefined.

As concerns this clone: Its antigen is still unknown. No base qualities exist here, and no much larger clone lies one base off it.

What the time point label conveys for this sample: newly diagnosed, previously untreated cHL patient sample. Using a Miltenyi CD4+ T cell isolation kit, CD4+ T cells were purified from thawed PBMCs through magnetic negative selection. To serve as a comparison group for the relapsed/refractory trial patients, PBMCs were sequenced from patients with newly diagnosed, previously untreated classical Hodgkin lymphoma. Peripheral blood was collected in 8 mL Vacutainer Cell Preparation Tubes, from which PBMCs were isolated by centrifugation and then cryopreserved. Purified CD4+ and CD8+ fractions were prepared only for cases with an additional available PBMC sample. Magnetically labelled cells were depleted on LS columns in a quadroMACS separator, and the flow-through was collected as the purified fraction. Based on the germline V gene, the CDR1 and CDR2 sequences are SGHRS and YFSETQ. From its cysteine to its phenylalanine, the CDR3 spans 16 amino acids. Of the read, only the CDR3 DNA is kept; its 48 bases are in frame from base 1. The junction shows trimming of 0 bases on V and 1 base on J, plus 12 bases between the germline ends.

The Qiagen DNeasy kit was used to extract genomic DNA from unsorted PBMCs and from the negatively selected CD4+ and CD8+ fractions. TCR beta CDR3 regions were amplified by immunoSEQ multiplex PCR using primers annealing to V and J segments. A synthetic immune receptor repertoire was used to minimize amplification bias, and any residual bias was removed computationally once sequencing was done. Concerning the study's data processing: Custom Python scripts were used to quantify repertoire diversity as the Shannon entropy index. Unsorted, CD4+ and CD8+ repertoires were analyzed separately, except for combined analyses in which CD4+ and CD8+ sequences were merged in silico. TCRdb limited this immuneACCESS table to in-frame rearrangements with V and J called. A share of clones is missing; checked studies link under half to unresolved V genes, and the rest is unexplained. That table furnishes V, J and clone size, whereas the DNA furnished D and trimming. Here the sample has around 26,000 clones; 75% to 95% occur a single time. The top ten hold about 0.55% of the sample.

Sequenced material: CD4+ T cells from blood. This clonotype was obtained from a human donor with classical Hodgkin lymphoma. This chain joins TRBV5-1 to TRBJ2-3; the D call could be TRBD1 or TRBD2, with each sharing 5 bases. CDR3 protein: CASSLAGQGGTDTQYF. In nucleotides, the sequence is TGCGCCAGCAGCTTGGCCGGGCAGGGAGGCACAGATACGCAGTATTTT.